A selection of T cell receptor beta chains follows, all from one sample in a study of OX40 agonist ivuxolimab in advanced cancers. The data were produced by immunoSEQ multiplex PCR, yet TCRdb's version contains in-frame clones alone and is incomplete. The sample lists roughly 51,000 clones; nearly 90% were seen once. Sequences were derived from CD4+ or CD8+ T cells sorted from blood, sampled in a trial of the OX40 agonist ivuxolimab. These receptors all come from an adult with an advanced solid tumor such as melanoma, head and neck, liver or kidney cancer. Both conserved end residues are part of each CDR3.

>TRBV28|18|TRBJ1-2
CASSLDSALRTTDYGYTF
>TRBV19|13|TRBJ2-1
CASSMSSGNEQFF
>TRBV7-6|12|TRBJ2-2
CASSWDTGELFF
>TRBV28|12|TRBJ2-1
CAGSGVYNEQFF
>TRBV27|13|TRBJ2-7
CASSLLAGYEQYF
>TRBV27|15|TRBJ1-5
CASSSSGDARQPQHF
>TRBV4-1|14|TRBJ2-7
CASSPTSGPYEQYF
>TRBV6-6|13|TRBJ1-1
CASRGSPETEAFF
>TRBV9|19|TRBJ2-1
CASSTLKGQGSGSYNEQFF
>TRBV6-5|16|TRBJ1-2
CASSLWGIEQGSGYTF
>TRBV29-1|13|TRBJ1-3
CSGQPTGGNTIYF
>TRBV6-6|14|TRBJ2-7
CASSGGGIAYEQYF
>TRBV30|14|TRBJ1-1
CAWTEGDLNTEAFF
>TRBV2|15|TRBJ2-1
CASFGGVWSYNEQFF
>TRBV5-4|14|TRBJ2-5
CASSLPGLQETQYF
>TRBV4-1|17|TRBJ1-5
CASSLEEAPGGNQPQHF
>TRBV7-9|17|TRBJ2-2
CASSLGAGTTSAGELFF
>TRBV19|13|TRBJ1-4
CASSPRSAEKLFF
>TRBV6-5|14|TRBJ1-1
CASSYAQGRTEAFF
>TRBV11-2|15|TRBJ1-6
CASSLGRAGSSPLHF
>TRBV29-1|15|TRBJ2-7
CSVEGTSDSSYEQYF
>TRBV5-6|13|TRBJ1-5
CASSLSTIQPQHF
>TRBV6-4|13|TRBJ1-5
CASSDHWGQPQHF
>TRBV5-1|15|TRBJ1-4
CASSSLGNANEKLFF
>TRBV9|16|TRBJ2-5
CASSVVGGTTRETQYF
>TRBV28|13|TRBJ2-1
CASSPPGRTEQFF
>TRBV5-5|15|TRBJ1-5
CASSTGQGGLQPQHF
>TRBV5-1|13|TRBJ2-7
CASSAPPYYEQYF
>TRBV5-1|18|TRBJ2-1
CASSLSTTSGGAWNEQFF
>TRBV11-3|17|TRBJ2-1
CASSSSGRRGSYNEQFF